This entry features one TCR beta chain sequence. As yet, its antigen is unknown. Tumor samples were obtained before definitive surgery or chemotherapy. CDR3 length: 15 amino acids. J was trimmed by 7 bases and V by 6 bases; bases with no gene match: 12. This specimen comes from a study of high-grade serous ovarian cancer treatment subgroups. About the study: Samples averaged around 14,000 reads and about 7,100 unique TCR beta rearrangements. The study's findings and limits: Only CDR3 was analyzed; CDR1 and CDR2 were not.

Assay used: immunoSEQ multiplex PCR; TCRdb lists only in-frame clones, some missing. The data contain thousands of clones, roughly two thirds of them singletons. What was sequenced was tumor tissue. This receptor was obtained from a human donor with high-grade serous ovarian cancer. V is TRBV7-1 and J is TRBJ2-1; TRBD2 matches 7 bases. TRBV7-1 is recorded as an ORF, its role being uncertain. The CDR3 nucleotides are TGTGCCAGCAGAGCTACTAGCGCCCTTCGGAATGAGCAGTTCTTC. It translates to CASRATSALRNEQFF.